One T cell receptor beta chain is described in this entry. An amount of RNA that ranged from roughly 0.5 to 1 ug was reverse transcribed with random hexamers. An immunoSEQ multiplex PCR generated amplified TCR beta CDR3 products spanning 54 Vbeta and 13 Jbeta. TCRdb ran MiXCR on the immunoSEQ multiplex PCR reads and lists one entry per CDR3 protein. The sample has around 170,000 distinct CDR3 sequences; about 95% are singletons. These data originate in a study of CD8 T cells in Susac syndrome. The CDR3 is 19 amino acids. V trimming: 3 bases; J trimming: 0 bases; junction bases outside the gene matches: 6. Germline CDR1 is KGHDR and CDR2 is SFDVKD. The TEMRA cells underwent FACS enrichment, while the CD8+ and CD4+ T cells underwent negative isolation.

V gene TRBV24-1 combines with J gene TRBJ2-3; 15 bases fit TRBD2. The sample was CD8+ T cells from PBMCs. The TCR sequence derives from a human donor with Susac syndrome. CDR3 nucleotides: TGTGCCACCAGTGATCCCGGGACTAGCGGGAGGCCAAGCACAGATACGCAGTATTTT. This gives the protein CATSDPGTSGRPSTDTQYF.